One and the same sample provided the 15 T cell receptor beta chains below, sequenced in a study of shared clonotypes between healthy human individuals. TCRdb keeps only in-frame clones here, not all; method: immunoSEQ multiplex PCR. The data hold about 610,000 clones, with roughly 97% observed a single time. The specimen sequenced was naive CD4+ T cells sorted from blood. Subset defined: CD45RA+ positively selected. The receptors shown here come from a woman aged 25 to 39 in good health.

This clone was counted only a few times. This chain links TRBV28 with TRBJ1-5; 9 positions match TRBD1. The CDR3 covers 12 residues. Trimming at V came to 9 bases and at J to 7 bases, leaving 4 bases not matched to a gene. Per germline, CDR1 MDHEN and CDR2 SYDVKM. The CDR3 region is CARGQGGQPQHF. CDR3 in DNA: TGTGCCAGGGGACAGGGCGGACAGCCCCAGCATTTT.

This clone has just one count. This sequence joins TRBV28 and TRBJ1-2; tentatively, D is TRBD1 (5 bases). V shed 6 bases and J shed 5 bases, with 10 bases lying between them. Germline lookup yields CDR1 MDHEN and CDR2 SYDVKM. The CDR3 covers 12 residues. The CDR3: CASSDSSYGYTF. CDR3 DNA: TGTGCCAGCAGCGACAGTTCTTATGGCTACACCTTC.

The chain carries TRBV29-1 and TRBJ2-3; TRBD1 aligns across 7 bases. Looked up from germline, CDR1 is SQVTM and CDR2 is ANQGSEA. V shed 5 bases, J shed 8 bases, and the junction held 4 bases outside the gene matches. This CDR3 region has 11 residues. Here the CDR3 reads CSVLTGATQYF. DNA for the CDR3: TGCAGCGTTCTTACAGGGGCTACGCAGTATTTT.

V and J are TRBV7-2 and TRBJ1-2; D unresolved. CDR1 is SGHTA, CDR2 FQGNSA, per germline. This CDR3 region has 12 residues. DNA for the CDR3: TGTGCTAAGAGCAACACTAACTATGGCTACACCTTC. This translates into CAKSNTNYGYTF.

The J gene is TRBJ1-2, the V gene TRBV15; D is unresolved. V lost 0 bases to trimming and J lost 0 bases, with 8 bases between them. This CDR3 spans 15 amino acids. Germline CDR1 is LNHNV and CDR2 is YYDKDF (reference sequence). Written as DNA, the CDR3 is TGTGCCACCAGCAGAGATCGTAGTTCTAACTATGGCTACACCTTC. Translating gives CATSRDRSSNYGYTF.

V gene TRBV20-1 combines with J gene TRBJ2-3; D ambiguous. V was clipped by 6 bases and J by 7 bases, with 11 bases between them. The germline V gene encodes CDR1 DFQATT and CDR2 SNEGSKA (reference sequence). The CDR3 covers 11 residues. The CDR3: CSAEDLNTQYF. CDR3 DNA: TGCAGTGCGGAAGATTTGAATACGCAGTATTTT.

CDR3 coding DNA: TGCAGCGTTGTACGGGTGAACAGCGTTTATGGCTACACCTTC. The encoded protein is CSVVRVNSVYGYTF. This chain links TRBV29-1 with TRBJ1-2; D not certain. The V gene lost 4 bases and the J gene lost 5 bases, with 17 bases spanning the gap. Germline V lookup: CDR1 SQVTM, CDR2 ANQGSEA. The CDR3 spans 14 residues.

This chain links TRBV4-1 with TRBJ2-3; unclear D gene. Germline V CDR1 and CDR2: MGHRA, YSYEKL. The length of the CDR3 is 15 residues. Deletions cut 0 bases from V and 5 bases from J, with 12 bases between. The CDR3: CASSQEPPMEDTQYF. Written as DNA, the CDR3 is TGCGCCAGCAGCCAAGAACCGCCCATGGAAGATACGCAGTATTTT.

The CDR3 DNA reads TGTGCCAGCAGCTTCCCTAGCCGAGGCGGGACTAGAAACTACGAGCAGTACTTC. Protein: CASSFPSRGGTRNYEQYF. The rearrangement uses TRBV7-2 and TRBJ2-7; 8 nucleotides match TRBD2. Trimming removed 3 bases from V and 3 bases from J; junction bases left unmatched: 16. This CDR3 spans 18 amino acids. The germline CDR1 and CDR2 sequences are SGHTA and FQGNSA.

This chain joins TRBV6-5 and TRBJ2-5; TRBD2 matches 10 bases. CDR1 is MNHEY, CDR2 SVGAGI, per germline. The CDR3 length is 15 residues. J gave up 0 bases and V 7 bases, and 5 bases lay outside the gene matches. CDR3 nucleotide sequence: TGTGCCAGCAATACAGCGGGAGGGTACCAAGAGACCCAGTACTTC. Protein: CASNTAGGYQETQYF.

This clone was seen a handful of times. The V gene is TRBV5-1, the J gene TRBJ1-1; D is ambiguous. This CDR3 has 12 residues. Trimming shortened V by 3 bases and J by 4 bases, and 7 bases separated the two germline ends. Germline V gene lookup returns CDR1 SGHRS and CDR2 YFSETQ. The CDR3, as DNA: TGCGCCAGCAGCTACTCAGGCACTGAAGCTTTCTTT. Translating gives CASSYSGTEAFF.

As DNA, the CDR3 is TGTGCCAGCAGCGAGGGGTTCAGGGGCTTTTTT. Translated: CASSEGFRGFF. This chain links TRBV2 with TRBJ2-2; possibly TRBD1 for D (6 bases). This CDR3 comprises 11 residues. Germline V CDR1 and CDR2: SNHLY, FYNNEI. The V and J ends lost 6 bases and 17 bases respectively, with 16 bases between them. Variable domain in full (rest from reference TRBV2 and TRBJ2-2): EPEVTQTPSHQVTQMGQEVILRCVPISNHLYFYWYRQILGQKVEFLVSFYNNEISEKSEIFDDQFSVERPDGSNFTLKIRSTKLEDSAMYFCASSEGFRGFFGEGSRLTVL.

The chain combines TRBV28 with TRBJ2-1, with D unclear. V lost 8 bases to trimming and J lost 4 bases, with 3 bases between them. Germline CDR1 is MDHEN and CDR2 is SYDVKM. The length of the CDR3 is 10 residues. The CDR3 sequence: CASGYNEQFF. The CDR3 nucleotides read TGTGCCAGCGGATACAATGAGCAGTTCTTC.

V and J are TRBV10-2 and TRBJ1-1; D call uncertain. V lost 8 bases and J lost 4, with 17 bases in between. The CDR3 has 14 amino acids. Germline-derived CDR1 and CDR2 are WSHSY and SAAADI. CDR3 protein: CASGRFGSGTEAFF. Written as DNA, the CDR3 is TGCGCCAGCGGCCGGTTCGGATCGGGCACTGAAGCTTTCTTT.

The gene calls are TRBV19 and TRBJ2-3; D is undetermined. Germline loops: CDR1 LNHDA, CDR2 SQIVND (reference sequence). Trimming shortened V by 8 bases and J by 8 bases, and 11 bases separated the two germline ends. The CDR3 is 11 amino acids. CDR3 in amino acids: CASQASGTQYF. DNA of the CDR3: TGTGCCAGTCAAGCTAGTGGTACGCAGTATTTT.